The T cell receptor (beta chain) described here comes from a study of T cells in localized non-small cell lung cancer. Whole-study findings and limits: The study sequenced only one region of the tumor. As a result, intratumor heterogeneity could not be excluded and remains possible. The highest T cell clonality was in uninvolved adjacent lung, above tumor. Density of T cells in blood, when higher, went with longer overall survival.

Produced via immunoSEQ multiplex PCR; TCRdb's table is partial and in-frame only. Among roughly 25,000 clones, 70% to 90% were seen once, and the ten largest hold 11% to 15%. The CDR3 consists of 15 residues. Germline CDR1 MNHNY, CDR2 SVGAGI (reference sequence). The junction had 6 bases not matched to a gene; V was cut back by 3 bases and J by 3 bases. About this clone itself: Its antigen is still unknown.

The chain carries TRBV6-6 and TRBJ2-3, with 7 positions matching TRBD1. The sequencing here drew on peripheral blood, taken before any cancer treatment. The receptor was derived from a female donor older than 55 with stage II squamous cell lung carcinoma. In nucleotides, the CDR3 is TGTGCCAGCAGTTATCAGGGGGTGGGGACAGATACGCAGTATTTT. It is translated as CASSYQGVGTDTQYF.